This T cell receptor beta chain was observed in a study of neoadjuvant anti-PD-1 for oral cavity cancer (dated by TCRdb to about 2021). Background for the entire study: Before curative-intent surgical resection, most patients were given three to four biweekly doses of nivolumab at 3 mg/kg. A fourth nivolumab dose was given around day 43 to patients without progression, and definitive surgical resection was performed in those patients on days 50-56. Patients with complete response, partial response or stable disease by RECIST 1.1 were defined as responders, whereas patients with progression were defined as non-responders. There were more than nine patients in the parent correlative cohort, and the response rate was roughly 34%. What the research found in general, with its limitations: A higher pretreatment blood Treg/Th17 ratio correlated with both higher pretreatment blood TCRbeta clonality and lower post-treatment tumor TCRbeta clonality. After neoadjuvant nivolumab, significantly higher T cell clonality (Gini index) was found within PBMCs in non-responders than in responders. Only a few patients per response group were included in the TCR analyses, and larger cohorts for validation were called for by the authors.

Interpreted using the paper, the time point label stands for: after neoadjuvant nivolumab, at surgical resection. Patients had been newly diagnosed with stage II-IVA oral cavity squamous cell carcinoma, and no prior systemic or radiation treatment had been given to the patients. The cohort was made up of patients with locally advanced, HPV-negative oral cavity squamous cell carcinoma. No culture maintenance or expansion was done, as the peripheral blood mononuclear cells went straight to analysis. The samples were obtained from a longitudinal correlative study of a single-arm phase II trial testing neoadjuvant nivolumab in oral cavity squamous cell carcinoma. Genomic DNA-based TCRbeta sequencing was performed on subject-matched pre- and post-treatment PBMCs and tumors from three responders and three non-responders. Peripheral blood mononuclear cells were collected once before nivolumab treatment and again after treatment, at the time of surgery. The Maxwell RSC DNA from Cells kit was used to extract genomic DNA from PBMCs.

This clone has just a few counts. This clone's antigen is unknown. The sample holds no much larger clone one base away, and base qualities are not on file. PBMC libraries used mostly around 0.5 ug of input genomic DNA for deep sequencing, with six replicates per sample. Following the manufacturer's instructions, the team built TCRbeta libraries using the immunoSEQ hsTCRbeta kit. The completed libraries were mixed into a single pool at 3 nM, then sequenced with an Illumina NovaSeq 6000 S4 flow cell. In the authors' own workflow: The immunoSEQ Analyzer was used for raw data preprocessing and quality control. The analysis was restricted to productive rearrangements, with each unique CDR3 amino acid sequence defining a clonotype. Repertoire clonality was estimated as the Gini-Simpson index, computed with the R package tcR. Gini indices were compared with Student's t test, and associations with tumor size change were assessed by Pearson correlation. Here the immuneACCESS table is served through TCRdb, limited to in-frame sequences with V and J called. Missing clones are a known gap in these copies; in checked studies unresolved V genes cover under half, and the rest lacks a known reason. That table furnishes V, J and clone size, whereas the DNA furnished D and trimming. The sample data list 12,000 or so clones, and less than 80% of these were observed just once. Roughly 2.7% of the sample goes to the ten largest clones.

The CDR1 and CDR2 encoded by the germline V gene (reference sequence) are SGHKS and YYEKEE. The CDR3 has 15 amino acids, counting the end cysteine and phenylalanine. Only CDR3 DNA remains: 45 bases, in frame from the first base. V is pared back by 0 bases and J by 2 bases, with 12 bases lying between the germline termini. Here the chain combines TRBV5-5 and TRBJ2-7; there is no confident call for the D gene. This TCR derives from a person aged 35-79 years with oral cavity squamous cell carcinoma. Sequencing was performed on PBMCs, taken after nivolumab (anti-PD-1) treatment. The CDR3 protein sequence reads: CASSLEYEVTYEQYF. The DNA is as follows: TGTGCCAGCAGCTTGGAGTATGAGGTCACCTACGAGCAGTACTTC.